The text below deals with one T cell receptor (beta chain). Germline loops: CDR1 GTSNPN, CDR2 SVGIG (reference sequence). The CDR3 has 17 amino acids. Unmatched junction bases numbered 12, after V lost 0 bases and J lost 5 bases. The protocol was immunoSEQ multiplex PCR, while the TCRdb copy is restricted to in-frame clones and leaves out a portion. This sample has about 200,000 clones, with more than 65% found just once. These data originate in a study of blood T cell repertoires in COVID-19. The sequence was obtained from a man aged 35-49 years who had recovered from COVID-19. The chain joins TRBV30 to TRBJ2-3; TRBD2 matches at 9 bases. Material: PBMCs or T cells enriched from blood (not recorded which). The CDR3 protein is CAWSVELAGGIGDTQYF. As DNA, the CDR3 is TGTGCCTGGAGTGTAGAGTTGGCGGGGGGGATAGGAGATACGCAGTATTTT.